The T cell receptor beta chain described here comes from a study of cytomegalovirus exposure and HLA in healthy donors. Notes on the study in general: When analyzed later, a missense DCLRE1C variant was found to be linked to TCR beta V- and J-gene trimming.

Notes on this clone: Its antigen is not known.

This CDR3 spans 15 amino acids. Germline values: CDR1 KGHSH, CDR2 LQKENI. Trimming stripped 2 bases from V and 0 bases from J, with 8 bases between. Primers for the PCR totalled 60 Vbeta and 13 Jbeta. Assay used: immunoSEQ multiplex PCR; TCRdb lists only in-frame clones, some missing. This sample has some 98,000 clones; roughly 79% occur once, and the top ten carry approximately 2%. Sequenced input: PBMCs. The chain joins TRBV18 to TRBJ1-3; D gene uncertain. This TCR was recovered from a man in his forties or fifties in good health and CMV-seronegative. The CDR3 sequence: CASSPAGFSGNTIYF. The CDR3 nucleotides are TGTGCCAGCTCACCAGCGGGCTTCTCTGGAAACACCATATATTTT.